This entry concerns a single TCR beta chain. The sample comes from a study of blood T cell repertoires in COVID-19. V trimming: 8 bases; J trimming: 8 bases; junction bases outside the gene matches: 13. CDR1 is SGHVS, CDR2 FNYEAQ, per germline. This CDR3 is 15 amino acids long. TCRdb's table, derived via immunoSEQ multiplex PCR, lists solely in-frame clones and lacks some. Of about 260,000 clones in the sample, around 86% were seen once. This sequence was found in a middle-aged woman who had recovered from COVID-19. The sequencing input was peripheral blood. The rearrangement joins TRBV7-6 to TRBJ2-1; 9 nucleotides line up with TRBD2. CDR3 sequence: CASRSDTAGGDEQFF. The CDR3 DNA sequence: TGTGCCAGCCGTAGTGATACGGCGGGGGGGGATGAGCAGTTCTTC. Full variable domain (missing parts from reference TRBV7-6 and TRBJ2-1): GAGVSQSPRYKVTKRGQDVALRCDPISGHVSLYWYRQALGQGPEFLTYFNYEAQQDKSGLPNDRFSAERPEGSISTLTIQRTEQRDSAMYRCASRSDTAGGDEQFFGPGTRLTVL.